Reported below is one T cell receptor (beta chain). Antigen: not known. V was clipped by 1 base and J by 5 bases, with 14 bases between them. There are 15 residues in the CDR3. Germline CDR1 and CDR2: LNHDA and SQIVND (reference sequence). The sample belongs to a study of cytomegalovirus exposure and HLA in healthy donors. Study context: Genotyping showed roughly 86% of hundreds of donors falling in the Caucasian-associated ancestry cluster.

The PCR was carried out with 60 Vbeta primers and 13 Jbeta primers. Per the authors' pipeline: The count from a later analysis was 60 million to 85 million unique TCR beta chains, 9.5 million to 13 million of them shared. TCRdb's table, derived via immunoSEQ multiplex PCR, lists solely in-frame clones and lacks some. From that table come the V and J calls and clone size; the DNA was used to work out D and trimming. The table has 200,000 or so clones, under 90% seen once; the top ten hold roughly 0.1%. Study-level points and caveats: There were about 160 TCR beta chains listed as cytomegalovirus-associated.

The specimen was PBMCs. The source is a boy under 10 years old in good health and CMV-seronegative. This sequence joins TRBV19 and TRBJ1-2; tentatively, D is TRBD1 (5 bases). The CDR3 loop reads CASSIGGSRGYGYTF. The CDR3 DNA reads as TGTGCCAGTAGTATAGGCGGCAGTAGGGGATATGGCTACACCTTC. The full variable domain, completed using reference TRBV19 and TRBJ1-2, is DGGITQSPKYLFRKEGQNVTLSCEQNLNHDAMYWYRQDPGQGLRLIYYSQIVNDFQKGDIAEGYSVSREKKESFPLTVTSAQKNPTAFYLCASSIGGSRGYGYTFGSGTRLTVV.